The 13 T cell receptor beta chains listed next were all sequenced from one sample in a study of cytomegalovirus exposure and HLA in healthy donors (dated by TCRdb to between 2016 and 2019). Libraries were constructed by the immunoSEQ multiplex PCR assay. The multiplex PCR relied on a mix of 60 forward primers for TCR Vbeta segments and 13 reverse primers for TCR Jbeta segments. TCRdb provides this immuneACCESS table in a form limited to in-frame rearrangements. Some clones are lacking; in checked studies, under half of them reflect an unresolved V gene, and why the rest are absent is not known. Across this sample there are around 190,000 clones, with 70% to 80% seen only once. The leading ten clones occupy 3.5% to 5% of the sample. The specimen sequenced was PBMCs. These receptors all come from a woman aged 25 to 39 in good health and CMV-seropositive.

This clone was found a few times. This chain connects TRBV7-8 to TRBJ2-1; 8 positions match TRBD1. The CDR3 loop spans 14 amino acids. With 5 bases clipped from V and 8 bases from J, the junction kept 8 bases outside the gene matches. Germline CDR1 SGHVS, CDR2 FQNEAQ. This CDR3 reads CASSRRQGWDEQFF. CDR3 sequence (DNA): TGTGCCAGCAGCAGGAGACAGGGGTGGGATGAGCAGTTCTTC.

The genes are TRBV7-9 and TRBJ1-2; D remains unclear. Trimming left V 1 base short and J 2 bases short, with 11 bases between. The CDR3 is 15 residues long. The germline V gene has CDR1 SEHNR and CDR2 FQNEAQ (reference sequence). The CDR3 loop reads CASSLVGPENYGYTF. The CDR3 DNA reads TGTGCCAGCAGCTTAGTTGGGCCGGAAAACTATGGCTACACCTTC.

The chain has TRBV7-8 and TRBJ2-7; 8 bases fit TRBD2. V was clipped by 5 bases and J by 6 bases; unmatched bases: 3. The CDR3 consists of 12 residues. Looked up from germline, CDR1 is SGHVS and CDR2 is FQNEAQ. The CDR3 coding sequence is TGTGCCAGCAGCACTCGGGGGGGCGAGCAGTACTTC. This sequence encodes CASSTRGGEQYF.

V is TRBV5-6 and J is TRBJ1-1; D not resolved. CDR3 length equals 14 residues. Per the germline V gene, CDR1 is SGHDT and CDR2 is YYEEEE. V lost 2 bases and J 4 bases, leaving 12 bases between the germline ends. DNA for the CDR3: TGTGCCAGCAGCTTTCCGGTCGCGGGCACTGAAGCTTTCTTT. This encodes CASSFPVAGTEAFF.

The genes are TRBV7-9 and TRBJ2-5, with a tentative D call TRBD2 (6 bases). V was trimmed by 6 bases and J by 4 bases, leaving 9 bases between them. The CDR3 covers 12 residues. From germline, CDR1 is SEHNR and CDR2 FQNEAQ (reference sequence). Here the CDR3 reads CASRGGPETQYF. The CDR3 DNA sequence: TGTGCCAGCAGGGGAGGTCCAGAGACCCAGTACTTC. Variable domain in full (rest from reference TRBV7-9 and TRBJ2-5): DTGVSQNPRHKITKRGQNVTFRCDPISEHNRLYWYRQTLGQGPEFLTYFQNEAQLEKSRLLSDRFSAERPKGSFSTLEIQRTEQGDSAMYLCASRGGPETQYFGPGTRLLVL.

This clone has a handful of counts. This sequence joins TRBV7-9 and TRBJ1-5, with TRBD1 matching 7 bases. The length of the CDR3 is 14 residues. From germline, CDR1 is SEHNR and CDR2 FQNEAQ (reference sequence). The trim removed 5 bases at V and 12 bases at J, leaving 13 bases unmatched. The CDR3 loop reads CASSTTDRVNVQHF. As DNA, the CDR3 is TGTGCCAGCAGCACCACTGACAGGGTTAATGTCCAGCATTTT.

This clone was recorded a few times. The chain links TRBV9 to TRBJ2-2; TRBD1 aligns across 9 bases. The CDR3 contains 14 residues. With 6 bases clipped from V and 7 bases from J, the junction kept 7 bases outside the gene matches. Germline lookup yields CDR1 SGDLS and CDR2 YYNGEE. The CDR3 spells CASNFGQGSGELFF. In DNA form, the CDR3 reads TGTGCCAGCAACTTTGGACAGGGGAGCGGGGAGCTGTTTTTT.

The rearrangement joins TRBV4-1 to TRBJ1-4, with TRBD1 as a possible D gene (6 bases). The CDR3 runs to 15 residues. V was pared by 2 bases and J by 4 bases, with 11 bases between. Germline loops: CDR1 MGHRA, CDR2 YSYEKL. The CDR3 loop reads CASSQRTGFNEKLFF. The CDR3 DNA is TGCGCCAGCAGCCAACGTACAGGGTTTAATGAAAAACTGTTTTTT.

The table lists this clone with a few counts. The rearrangement uses TRBV7-2 and TRBJ2-1; the D gene is possibly TRBD2 (7 bases). The V end was cut by 8 bases, the J end by 4 bases, with 18 bases between. Germline V gene sequence: CDR1 SGHTA, CDR2 FQGNSA. CDR3 length equals 15 residues. The CDR3, as DNA: TGTGCCAGCGCTCCTAGGGGGGGCCGTTACAATGAGCAGTTCTTC. This codes for CASAPRGGRYNEQFF.

This chain connects TRBV29-1 to TRBJ1-1; 8 nucleotides line up with TRBD1. After removal of 3 bases from V and 4 bases from J, the junction contained 1 base not matched to a gene. Germline V gene sequence: CDR1 SQVTM, CDR2 ANQGSEA. This CDR3 has 12 residues. The DNA for the CDR3 is TGCAGCGTTGATGACAGGGGCACTGAAGCTTTCTTT. This gives the protein CSVDDRGTEAFF.

The chain is built from TRBV29-1 and TRBJ1-2; the D gene is possibly TRBD1 (5 bases). Trimming cost V 5 bases and J 8 bases, with 21 bases left between them. The CDR3 extends over 14 amino acids. The germline gives CDR1 SQVTM, CDR2 ANQGSEA. The CDR3 DNA follows: TGCAGCGTTTATAAACCCGGGACTAGGGAGGGCTACACCTTC. Translation gives CSVYKPGTREGYTF.

The chain has TRBV10-2 and TRBJ2-1, with a tentative D call TRBD2 (5 bases). Per the germline V gene, CDR1 is WSHSY and CDR2 is SAAADI. Trimming stripped 5 bases from V and 12 bases from J, with 11 bases between. This CDR3 is built from 11 residues. In DNA, the CDR3 is TGCGCCAGCAGTCACGGAGGCGGGCAGTTCTTC. Amino acid sequence: CASSHGGGQFF.

The chain has TRBV5-1 and TRBJ2-2; TRBD1 is a possible D gene (6 bases). CDR1 is SGHRS, CDR2 YFSETQ, per germline. The CDR3 spans 15 residues. V was clipped by 2 bases and J by 1 base, with 9 bases between them. CDR3 sequence: CASSFRTENTGELFF. CDR3 nucleotides: TGCGCCAGCAGCTTCCGGACAGAGAACACCGGGGAGCTGTTTTTT.